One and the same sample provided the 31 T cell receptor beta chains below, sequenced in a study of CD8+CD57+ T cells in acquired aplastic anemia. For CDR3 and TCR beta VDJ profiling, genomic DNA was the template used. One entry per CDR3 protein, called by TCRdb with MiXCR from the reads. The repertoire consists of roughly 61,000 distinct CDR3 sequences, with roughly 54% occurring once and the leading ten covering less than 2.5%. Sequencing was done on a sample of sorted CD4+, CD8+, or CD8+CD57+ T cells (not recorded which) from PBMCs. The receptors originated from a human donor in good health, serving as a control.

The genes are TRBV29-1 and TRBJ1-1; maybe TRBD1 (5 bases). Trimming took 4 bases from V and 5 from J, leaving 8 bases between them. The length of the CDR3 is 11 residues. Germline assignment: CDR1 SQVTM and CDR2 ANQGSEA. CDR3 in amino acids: CSVVRGTEAFF. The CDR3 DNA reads TGCAGCGTTGTCCGGGGGACTGAAGCTTTCTTT. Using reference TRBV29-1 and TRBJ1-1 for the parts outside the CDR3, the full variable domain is SAVISQKPSRDICQRGTSLTIQCQVDSQVTMMFWYRQQPGQSLTLIATANQGSEATYESGFVIDKFPISRPNLTFSTLTVSNMSPEDSSIYLCSVVRGTEAFFGQGTRLTVV.

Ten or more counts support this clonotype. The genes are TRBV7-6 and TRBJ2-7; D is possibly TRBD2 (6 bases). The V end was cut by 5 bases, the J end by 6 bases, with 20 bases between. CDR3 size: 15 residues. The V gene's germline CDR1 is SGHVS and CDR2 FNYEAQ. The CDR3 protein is CASSLRVGGLGEQYF. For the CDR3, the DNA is TGTGCCAGCAGCCTAAGGGTGGGGGGTTTGGGCGAGCAGTACTTC.

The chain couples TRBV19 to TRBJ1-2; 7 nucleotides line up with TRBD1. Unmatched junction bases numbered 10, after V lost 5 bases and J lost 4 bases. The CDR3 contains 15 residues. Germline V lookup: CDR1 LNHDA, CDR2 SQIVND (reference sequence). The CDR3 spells CASSPLDRNFYGYTF. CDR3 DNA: TGTGCCAGTAGTCCTTTGGACAGGAACTTCTATGGCTACACCTTC.

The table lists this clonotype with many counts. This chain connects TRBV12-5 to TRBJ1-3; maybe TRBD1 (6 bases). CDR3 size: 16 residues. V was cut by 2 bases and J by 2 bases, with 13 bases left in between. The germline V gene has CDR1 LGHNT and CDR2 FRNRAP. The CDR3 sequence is CASGLYVRGTGNTIYF. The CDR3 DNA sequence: TGTGCTAGTGGTTTGTACGTTAGGGGGACTGGAAACACCATATATTTT.

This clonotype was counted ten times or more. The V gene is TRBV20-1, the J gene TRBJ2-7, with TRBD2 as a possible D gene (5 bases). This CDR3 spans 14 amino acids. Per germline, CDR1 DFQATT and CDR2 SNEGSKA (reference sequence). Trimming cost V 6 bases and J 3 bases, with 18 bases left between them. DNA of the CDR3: TGCAGTGCCCACGGCCCGGGATTCAGCTACGAGCAGTACTTC. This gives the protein CSAHGPGFSYEQYF.

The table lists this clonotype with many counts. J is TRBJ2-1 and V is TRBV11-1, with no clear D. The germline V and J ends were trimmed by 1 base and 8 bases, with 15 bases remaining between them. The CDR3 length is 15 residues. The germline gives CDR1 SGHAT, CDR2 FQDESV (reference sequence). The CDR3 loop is CASSLGLKSVDEQFF. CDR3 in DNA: TGTGCCAGCAGCTTAGGTCTTAAGAGTGTCGATGAGCAGTTCTTC.

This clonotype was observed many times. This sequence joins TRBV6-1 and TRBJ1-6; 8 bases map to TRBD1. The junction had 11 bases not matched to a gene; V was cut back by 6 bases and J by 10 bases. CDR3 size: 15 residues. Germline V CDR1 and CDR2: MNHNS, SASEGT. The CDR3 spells CASSKDRVVWSPLHF. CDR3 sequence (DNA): TGTGCCAGCAGCAAGGACAGGGTTGTGTGGTCACCCCTCCACTTT.

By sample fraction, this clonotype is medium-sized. For the CDR3, the DNA is TGTGCCACCAGTCAAACAGCGAACACTGAAGCTTTCTTT. Its protein is CATSQTANTEAFF. The chain recombines TRBV24-1 with TRBJ1-1; D is unclear. V gave up 6 bases and J gave up 1 base, with 8 bases separating them. The CDR3 is 13 amino acids. Germline-derived CDR1 and CDR2 are KGHDR and SFDVKD.

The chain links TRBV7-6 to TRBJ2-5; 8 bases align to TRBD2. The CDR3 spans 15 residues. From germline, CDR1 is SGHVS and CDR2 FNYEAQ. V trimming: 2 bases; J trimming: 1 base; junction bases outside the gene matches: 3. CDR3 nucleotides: TGTGCCAGCAGCTTATCTAGCGGGCGCCAAGAGACCCAGTACTTC. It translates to CASSLSSGRQETQYF.

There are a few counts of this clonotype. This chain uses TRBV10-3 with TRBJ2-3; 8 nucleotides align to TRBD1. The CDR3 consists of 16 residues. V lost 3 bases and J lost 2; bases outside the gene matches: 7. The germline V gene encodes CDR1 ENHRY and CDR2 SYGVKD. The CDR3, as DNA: TGTGCCATCAGTGAACGGACAGGGTTGACCACAGATACGCAGTATTTT. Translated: CAISERTGLTTDTQYF.

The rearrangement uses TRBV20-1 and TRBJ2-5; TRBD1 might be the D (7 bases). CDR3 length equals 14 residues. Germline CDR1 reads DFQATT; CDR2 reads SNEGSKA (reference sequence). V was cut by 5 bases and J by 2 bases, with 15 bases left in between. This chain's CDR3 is CSAYRTGGQETQYF. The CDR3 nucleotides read TGCAGTGCTTATCGGACAGGAGGGCAAGAGACCCAGTACTTC.

CDR3 DNA sequence: TGTGCCAGCAGCCCGCCCCGAGTGGGCCTCCCCGGCAGCTCCTACGAGCAGTACTTC. It encodes CASSPPRVGLPGSSYEQYF. The chain combines TRBV11-2 with TRBJ2-7; no definite D call. Germline loops: CDR1 SGHAT, CDR2 FQNNGV. V lost 5 bases and J 0 bases, leaving 26 bases between the germline ends. CDR3 length: 19 amino acids.

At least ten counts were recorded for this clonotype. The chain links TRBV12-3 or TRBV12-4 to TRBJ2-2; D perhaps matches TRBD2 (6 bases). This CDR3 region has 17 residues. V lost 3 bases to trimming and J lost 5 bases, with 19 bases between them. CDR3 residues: CASSFGSWLGGTGELFF. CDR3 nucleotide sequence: TGTGCCAGCAGTTTCGGCTCTTGGCTGGGGGGTACCGGGGAGCTGTTTTTT.

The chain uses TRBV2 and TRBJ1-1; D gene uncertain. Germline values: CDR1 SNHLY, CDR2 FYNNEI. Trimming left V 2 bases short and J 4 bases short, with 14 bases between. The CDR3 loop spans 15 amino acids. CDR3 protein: CASSERARLSTEAFF. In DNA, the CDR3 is TGTGCCAGCAGTGAAAGGGCGAGATTGAGCACTGAAGCTTTCTTT.

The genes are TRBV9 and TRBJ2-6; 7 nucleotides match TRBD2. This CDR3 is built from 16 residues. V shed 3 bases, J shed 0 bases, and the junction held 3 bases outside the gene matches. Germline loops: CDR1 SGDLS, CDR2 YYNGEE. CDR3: CASSARTSSGANVLTF. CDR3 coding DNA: TGTGCCAGCAGCGCTCGGACTAGCTCTGGGGCCAACGTCCTGACTTTC.

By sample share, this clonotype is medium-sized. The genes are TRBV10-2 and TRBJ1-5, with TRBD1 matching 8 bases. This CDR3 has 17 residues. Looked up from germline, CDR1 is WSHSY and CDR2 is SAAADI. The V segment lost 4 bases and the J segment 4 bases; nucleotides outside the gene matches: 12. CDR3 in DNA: TGCGCCAGCAGTGTAAGGGGTGGACAGGGAAGTAATCAGCCCCAGCATTTT. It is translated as CASSVRGGQGSNQPQHF.

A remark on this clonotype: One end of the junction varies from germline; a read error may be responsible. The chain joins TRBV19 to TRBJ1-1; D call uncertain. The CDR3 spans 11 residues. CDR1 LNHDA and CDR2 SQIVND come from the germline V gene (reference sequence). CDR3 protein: CASSTRSEAFF. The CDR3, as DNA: TGTGCCAGTAGTACCCGGTCTGAGGCTTTCTTT.

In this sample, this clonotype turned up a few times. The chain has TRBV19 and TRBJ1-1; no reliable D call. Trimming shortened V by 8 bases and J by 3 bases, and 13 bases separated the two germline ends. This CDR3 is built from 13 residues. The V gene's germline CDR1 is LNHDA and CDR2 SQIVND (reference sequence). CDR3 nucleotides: TGTGCCAGTGACCTCGGGGAGGACACTGAAGCTTTCTTT. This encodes CASDLGEDTEAFF.

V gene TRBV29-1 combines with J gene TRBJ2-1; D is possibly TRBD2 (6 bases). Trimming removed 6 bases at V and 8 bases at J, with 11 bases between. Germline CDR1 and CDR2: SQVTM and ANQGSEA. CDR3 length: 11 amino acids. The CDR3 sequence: CSVSGFDEQFF. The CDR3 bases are TGCAGCGTCAGCGGGTTTGATGAGCAGTTCTTC.

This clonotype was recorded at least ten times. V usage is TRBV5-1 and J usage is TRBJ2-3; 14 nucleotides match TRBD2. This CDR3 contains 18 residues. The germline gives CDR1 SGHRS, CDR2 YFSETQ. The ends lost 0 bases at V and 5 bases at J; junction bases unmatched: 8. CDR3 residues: CASSLERLAGGSGDTQYF. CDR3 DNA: TGCGCCAGCAGCTTGGAGAGACTAGCGGGAGGGTCAGGAGATACGCAGTATTTT.

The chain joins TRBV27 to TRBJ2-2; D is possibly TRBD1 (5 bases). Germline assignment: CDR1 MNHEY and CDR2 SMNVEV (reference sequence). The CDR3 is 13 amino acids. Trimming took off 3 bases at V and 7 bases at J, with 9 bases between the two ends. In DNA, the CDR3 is TGTGCCAGCAGTTTTGGGGCCCGCGGGGAGCTGTTTTTT. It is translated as CASSFGARGELFF.

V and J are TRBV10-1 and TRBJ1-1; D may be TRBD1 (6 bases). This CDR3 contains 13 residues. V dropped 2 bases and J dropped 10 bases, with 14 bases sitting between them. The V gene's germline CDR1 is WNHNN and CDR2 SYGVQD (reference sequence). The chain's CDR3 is CASSEAGVAVAFF. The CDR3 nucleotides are TGCGCCAGCAGTGAGGCAGGGGTTGCGGTAGCTTTCTTT.

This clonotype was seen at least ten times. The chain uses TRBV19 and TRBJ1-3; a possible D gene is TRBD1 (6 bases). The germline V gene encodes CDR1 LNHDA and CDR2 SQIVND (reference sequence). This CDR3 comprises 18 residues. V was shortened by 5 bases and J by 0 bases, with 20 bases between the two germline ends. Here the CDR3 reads CASSYGGQLLFSGNTIYF. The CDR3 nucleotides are TGTGCCAGTAGTTATGGGGGGCAATTACTATTCTCTGGAAACACCATATATTTT. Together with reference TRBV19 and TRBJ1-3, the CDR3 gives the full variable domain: DGGITQSPKYLFRKEGQNVTLSCEQNLNHDAMYWYRQDPGQGLRLIYYSQIVNDFQKGDIAEGYSVSREKKESFPLTVTSAQKNPTAFYLCASSYGGQLLFSGNTIYFGEGSWLTVV.

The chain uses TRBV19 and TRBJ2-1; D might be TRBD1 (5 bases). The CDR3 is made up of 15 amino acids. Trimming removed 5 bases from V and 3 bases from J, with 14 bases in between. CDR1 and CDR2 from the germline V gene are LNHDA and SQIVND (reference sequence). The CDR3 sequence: CASSLGPASYNEQFF. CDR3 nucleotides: TGTGCCAGTAGTCTGGGGCCAGCGAGCTACAATGAGCAGTTCTTC.

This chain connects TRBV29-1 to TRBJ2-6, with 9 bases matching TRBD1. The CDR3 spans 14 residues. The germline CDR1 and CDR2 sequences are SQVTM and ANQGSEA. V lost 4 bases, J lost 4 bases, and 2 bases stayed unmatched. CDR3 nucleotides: TGCAGCGTTGGACAGGGGGACGGGGCCAACGTCCTGACTTTC. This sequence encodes CSVGQGDGANVLTF.

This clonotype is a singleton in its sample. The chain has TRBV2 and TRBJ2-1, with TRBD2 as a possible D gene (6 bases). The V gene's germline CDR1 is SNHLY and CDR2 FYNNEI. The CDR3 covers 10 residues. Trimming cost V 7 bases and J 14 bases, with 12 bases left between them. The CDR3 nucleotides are TGTGCCAGCAATCGGGACTCAGAGTTCTTC. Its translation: CASNRDSEFF. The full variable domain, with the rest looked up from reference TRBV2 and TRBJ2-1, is EPEVTQTPSHQVTQMGQEVILRCVPISNHLYFYWYRQILGQKVEFLVSFYNNEISEKSEIFDDQFSVERPDGSNFTLKIRSTKLEDSAMYFCASNRDSEFFGPGTRLTVL.

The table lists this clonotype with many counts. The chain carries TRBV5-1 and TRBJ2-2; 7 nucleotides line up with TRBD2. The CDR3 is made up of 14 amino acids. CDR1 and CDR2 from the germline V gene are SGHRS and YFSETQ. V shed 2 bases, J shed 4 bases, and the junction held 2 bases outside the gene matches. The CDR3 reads CASSFGGSTGELFF. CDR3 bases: TGCGCCAGCAGCTTCGGGGGGTCCACCGGGGAGCTGTTTTTT. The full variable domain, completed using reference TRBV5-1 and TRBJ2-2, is KAGVTQTPRYLIKTRGQQVTLSCSPISGHRSVSWYQQTPGQGLQFLFEYFSETQRNKGNFPGRFSGRQFSNSRSEMNVSTLELGDSALYLCASSFGGSTGELFFGEGSRLTVL.

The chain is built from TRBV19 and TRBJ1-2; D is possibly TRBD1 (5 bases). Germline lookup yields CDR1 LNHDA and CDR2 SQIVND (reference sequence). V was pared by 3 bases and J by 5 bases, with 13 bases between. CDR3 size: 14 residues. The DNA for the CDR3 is TGTGCCAGTAGTATTCGTGGGGCCCCGTATGGCTACACCTTC. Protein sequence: CASSIRGAPYGYTF.

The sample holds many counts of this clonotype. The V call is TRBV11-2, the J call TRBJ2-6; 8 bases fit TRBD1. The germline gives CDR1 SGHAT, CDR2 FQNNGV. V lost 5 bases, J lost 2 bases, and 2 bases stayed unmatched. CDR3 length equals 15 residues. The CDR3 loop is CASSRRGPGANVLTF. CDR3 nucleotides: TGTGCCAGCAGCCGCAGGGGGCCTGGGGCCAACGTCCTGACTTTC.

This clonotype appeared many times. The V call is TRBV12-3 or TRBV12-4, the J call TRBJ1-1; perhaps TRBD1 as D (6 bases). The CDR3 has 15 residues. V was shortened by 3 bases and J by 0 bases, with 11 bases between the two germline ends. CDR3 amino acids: CASSLGAFMNTEAFF. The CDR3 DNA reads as TGTGCCAGCAGTTTGGGGGCTTTTATGAACACTGAAGCTTTCTTT.

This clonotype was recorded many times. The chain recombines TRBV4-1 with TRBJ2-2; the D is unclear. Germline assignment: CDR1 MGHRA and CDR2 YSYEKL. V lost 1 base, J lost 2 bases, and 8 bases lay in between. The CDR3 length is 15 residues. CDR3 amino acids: CASSQVLRNTGELFF. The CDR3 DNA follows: TGCGCCAGCAGCCAAGTACTGCGAAACACCGGGGAGCTGTTTTTT.